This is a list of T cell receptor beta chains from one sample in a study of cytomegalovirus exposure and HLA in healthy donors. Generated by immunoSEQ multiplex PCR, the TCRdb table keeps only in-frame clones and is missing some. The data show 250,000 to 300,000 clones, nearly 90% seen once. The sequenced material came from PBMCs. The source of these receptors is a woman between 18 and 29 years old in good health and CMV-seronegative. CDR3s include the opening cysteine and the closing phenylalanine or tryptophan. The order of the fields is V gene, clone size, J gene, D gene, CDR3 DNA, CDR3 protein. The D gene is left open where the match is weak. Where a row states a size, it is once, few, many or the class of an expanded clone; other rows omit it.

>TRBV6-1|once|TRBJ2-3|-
TGTGCCAGCAGCAGAGGGAAGGATACGCAGTATTTT
CASSRGKDTQYF
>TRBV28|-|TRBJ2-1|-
TGTGCCAGCAGTTTAATTGGGGGCCGTTCGAATGAGCAGTTCTTC
CASSLIGGRSNEQFF
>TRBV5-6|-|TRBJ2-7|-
TGTGCCAGCAGCACCCTTAGGTGGGGAGCCCCCTACGAGCAGTACTTC
CASSTLRWGAPYEQYF
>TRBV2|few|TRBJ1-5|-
TGTGCCAGCAGTGTTCAGGCACTCCAGCATTTT
CASSVQALQHF
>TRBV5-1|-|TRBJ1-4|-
TGCGCCAGCAGCCACGCGACACCGGATGAAAAACTGTTTTTT
CASSHATPDEKLFF
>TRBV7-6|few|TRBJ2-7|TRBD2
TGTGCCAGCAGCCCTCAAGCGGGAGGTCCCTACGAGCAGTACTTC
CASSPQAGGPYEQYF
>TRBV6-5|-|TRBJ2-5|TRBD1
TGTGCCAGCAGTTACTCGCAGGGGGTGGGAGAGACCCAGTACTTC
CASSYSQGVGETQYF
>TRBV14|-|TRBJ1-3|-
TGTGCCAGCAGCCAAGGTTACTCTGGAAACACCATATATTTT
CASSQGYSGNTIYF
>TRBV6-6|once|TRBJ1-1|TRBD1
TGTGCCAGCAGTACAGGGGCTGAAGCTTTCTTT
CASSTGAEAFF
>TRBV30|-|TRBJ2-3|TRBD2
TGTGCCTGGAGTGTGACTAGCGCGGTAGGGTATTTT
CAWSVTSAVGYF
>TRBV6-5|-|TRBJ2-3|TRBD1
TGTGCCAGCAAAGGGACAGGGGATCAGCCCCAGTATTTT
CASKGTGDQPQYF
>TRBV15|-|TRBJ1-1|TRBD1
TGTGCCACCAGCAGAAAGACGGACAGGGGAATGAACACTGAAGCTTTCTTT
CATSRKTDRGMNTEAFF
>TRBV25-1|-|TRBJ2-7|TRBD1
TGTGCCAGCAGTGCCACCGGACAGGGGGTGTTTTACGAGCAGTACTTC
CASSATGQGVFYEQYF
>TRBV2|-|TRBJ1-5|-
TGTGCCAGCAGTGACAGGGGCTATCAGCCCCAGCATTTT
CASSDRGYQPQHF
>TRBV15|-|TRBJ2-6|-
TGTGCCACCAGCAGAGAGTTGGCAAACTCTGGGGCCAACGTCCTGACTTTC
CATSRELANSGANVLTF
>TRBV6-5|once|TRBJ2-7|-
TGTGCCAGCACCCTCGGTTGGGGCGGTACCTACGAGCAGTACTTC
CASTLGWGGTYEQYF
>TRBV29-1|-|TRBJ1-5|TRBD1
TGCAGGAGACAGGGCCTCAATCAGCCCCAGCATTTT
CRRQGLNQPQHF
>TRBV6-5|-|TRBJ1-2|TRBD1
TGTGCCAGCAGGGCAGGGGGCGCCTATGGCTACACCTTC
CASRAGGAYGYTF
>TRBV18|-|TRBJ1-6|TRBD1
TGTGCCAGCTCACCAATGGGACAGATTAATTCACCCCTCCACTTT
CASSPMGQINSPLHF
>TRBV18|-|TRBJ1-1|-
TGTGCCAGCTCAAAATGGACAGCGAACACTGAAGCTTTCTTT
CASSKWTANTEAFF
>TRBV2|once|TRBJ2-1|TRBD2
TGTGCCAGCAGTGTTGGCGGGGGAACCTACAATGAGCAGTTCTTC
CASSVGGGTYNEQFF
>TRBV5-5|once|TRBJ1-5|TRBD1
TGTGCCAGCACCCAGGGACAGCTCCTCAATCAGCCCCAGCATTTT
CASTQGQLLNQPQHF
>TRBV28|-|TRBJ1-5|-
TGTGCCAGCAACAAGGAATCGAGAGGTCAGCCCCAGCATTTT
CASNKESRGQPQHF
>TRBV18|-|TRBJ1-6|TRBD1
TGTGCCAGCTCACCACCGTGGGACAGGGGCGGCTCACCCCTCCACTTT
CASSPPWDRGGSPLHF
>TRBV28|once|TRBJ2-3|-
TGTGCCAGCAGTTTATTCGGAACGGGGGGCTGGGCAGATACGCAGTATTTT
CASSLFGTGGWADTQYF
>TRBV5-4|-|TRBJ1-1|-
TGTGCCAGCAGCTCAGTGGACAGCGCTTTCTTT
CASSSVDSAFF
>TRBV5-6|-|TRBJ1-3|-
TGTGCCAGCAGCTTTGCACATCTAGGATCTGGAAACACCATATATTTT
CASSFAHLGSGNTIYF
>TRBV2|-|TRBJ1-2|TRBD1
TGTGCCAGCAGTCGAACGGACAGGGGGGGAGGCTACACCTTC
CASSRTDRGGGYTF